This passage covers 3 T cell receptor beta chains from one sample sequenced in a study of glioma-infiltrating T cells after dendritic cell vaccination. Time point given: after dendritic cell vaccination, including at tumor progression/relapse. The data were produced by immunoSEQ multiplex PCR, yet TCRdb's version contains in-frame clones alone and is incomplete. The table lists 90,000 or so clones, 75% to 90% of them singletons. The source material was blood, sampled after dendritic cell vaccination. The source of these receptors is a human donor with glioblastoma.

This clone was detected only once. This sequence joins TRBV27 and TRBJ1-5, with 9 positions matching TRBD1. In germline, CDR1 is MNHEY, CDR2 SMNVEV (reference sequence). This CDR3 is 17 amino acids long. The V and J ends lost 5 bases and 4 bases, in that order; junction bases with no gene match: 12. The CDR3 region is CASSPTPGQGPNQPQHF. The CDR3 DNA reads TGTGCCAGCAGTCCAACGCCCGGACAGGGGCCGAATCAGCCCCAGCATTTT.

This clone was picked up a small number of times. The J gene is TRBJ2-6, the V gene TRBV6-1, with D maybe TRBD1 (6 bases). Germline lookup yields CDR1 MNHNS and CDR2 SASEGT. V was shortened by 6 bases and J by 2 bases, with 11 bases between the two germline ends. The CDR3 runs 15 residues. CDR3 in amino acids: CASRTQGTGANVLTF. In DNA form, the CDR3 reads TGTGCCAGCAGAACTCAGGGGACTGGGGCCAACGTCCTGACTTTC.

The rearrangement joins TRBV10-3 to TRBJ2-5, with D maybe TRBD1 (6 bases). Per the germline V gene, CDR1 is ENHRY and CDR2 is SYGVKD. V was shortened by 6 bases and J by 4 bases, with 12 bases between the two germline ends. This CDR3 has 13 amino acids. The CDR3 spells CAIRAQQGETQYF. In DNA form, the CDR3 reads TGTGCCATCAGGGCACAACAGGGAGAGACCCAGTACTTC.